One and the same sample provided the 25 T cell receptor beta chains below, sequenced in a study of blood T cell repertoires in COVID-19. Profiling relied on immunoSEQ multiplex PCR, and the TCRdb table lists in-frame clones only, not all of them. The table records about 100,000 clones, under 85% of them present only once. The sample comprised peripheral blood. Receptor source: a woman in her 70s with acute or convalescent COVID-19.

The V and J genes are TRBV7-9 and TRBJ1-1; TRBD1 might be the D (6 bases). The ends were cut back, 1 base at V and 0 bases at J, with 6 bases in the middle. Germline CDR1 SEHNR, CDR2 FQNEAQ (reference sequence). The CDR3 extends over 14 amino acids. The chain's CDR3 is CASSLDRVNTEAFF. Here the CDR3 DNA reads TGTGCCAGCAGCTTAGACAGGGTGAACACTGAAGCTTTCTTT.

V gene TRBV10-3 combines with J gene TRBJ1-5, with 8 bases fitting TRBD1. The germline V gene encodes CDR1 ENHRY and CDR2 SYGVKD. V was clipped by 4 bases and J by 11 bases; unmatched bases: 4. The CDR3 extends over 12 amino acids. The CDR3: CAISASDRAQHF. CDR3 DNA: TGTGCCATCAGTGCCTCGGACAGGGCCCAGCATTTT.

CDR3 bases: TGTGCCAGCAGCTTCCAGGGTTCCGGCGAGCAGTACTTC. It is translated as CASSFQGSGEQYF. The rearrangement uses TRBV11-3 and TRBJ2-7, with D tentatively TRBD1 (5 bases). Germline assignment: CDR1 SGHNT and CDR2 YENEEA. The CDR3 has 13 amino acids. V was shortened by 3 bases and J by 6 bases, with 12 bases between the two germline ends.

The genes are TRBV7-8 and TRBJ1-5, with a possible D match to TRBD1 (5 bases). This CDR3 contains 14 residues. Germline assignment: CDR1 SGHVS and CDR2 FQNEAQ. Deletions cut 7 bases from V and 5 bases from J, with 15 bases between. The CDR3 DNA is TGTGCCAGCACCCCGGCCCAGGGTCATCAGCCCCAGCATTTT. As protein: CASTPAQGHQPQHF.

The V gene is TRBV5-1, the J gene TRBJ2-1; 11 bases are a match to TRBD2. The CDR3 runs 16 residues. V lost 3 bases and J lost 7; bases outside the gene matches: 9. Germline loops: CDR1 SGHRS, CDR2 YFSETQ. In DNA form, the CDR3 reads TGCGCCAGCAGCTCTGCGACTAGCGGGATAGGGAATGAGCAGTTCTTC. Translated: CASSSATSGIGNEQFF.

The chain carries TRBV9 and TRBJ1-5, with D maybe TRBD1 (6 bases). Looked up from germline, CDR1 is SGDLS and CDR2 is YYNGEE. CDR3 length: 14 residues. V shed 2 bases and J shed 5 bases, with 11 bases lying between them. CDR3 nucleotide sequence: TGTGCCAGCAGCGTCGGACAGCTCCATCAGCCCCAGCATTTT. Translating it yields CASSVGQLHQPQHF.

V and J are TRBV7-9 and TRBJ1-5, with 7 bases that match TRBD1. The germline gives CDR1 SEHNR, CDR2 FQNEAQ (reference sequence). The CDR3 covers 13 residues. Losses at the gene ends were 2 bases for V and 8 bases for J; bases not matched to a gene: 3. The CDR3 coding sequence is TGTGCCAGCAGCTTAAGCCAGGGGGAGCCCCAGCATTTT. This encodes CASSLSQGEPQHF.

This chain joins TRBV6-6 and TRBJ1-4; 9 bases map to TRBD1. V shed 3 bases and J 8 bases; nucleotides not matched to a gene: 7. The CDR3 loop spans 15 amino acids. In germline, CDR1 is MNHNY, CDR2 SVGAGI (reference sequence). As DNA, the CDR3 is TGTGCCAGCAGTTATGGGGGACAGGGAGGAGAAAAACTGTTTTTT. It translates to CASSYGGQGGEKLFF.

The CDR3 DNA is TGTGCCAGCTCACCCTCGACAGGCCTGAGCTCCTATAATTCACCCCTCCACTTT. This gives the protein CASSPSTGLSSYNSPLHF. The rearrangement uses TRBV18 and TRBJ1-6; a weak D match, TRBD1 (6 bases). CDR3 size: 18 residues. V was shortened by 3 bases and J by 0 bases, with 15 bases between the two germline ends. Germline assignment: CDR1 KGHSH and CDR2 LQKENI.

The CDR3 loop is CASSFVTDTQYF. CDR3 sequence (DNA): TGTGCCAGCAGTTTCGTGACAGATACGCAGTATTTT. The chain combines TRBV12-3 or TRBV12-4 with TRBJ2-3; unclear D gene. The CDR3 runs 12 residues. Trimming removed 3 bases from V and 3 bases from J, with 4 bases in between.

The chain has TRBV7-9 and TRBJ2-7, with D unclear. Deletions cut 5 bases from V and 0 bases from J, with 11 bases between. Germline-derived CDR1 and CDR2 are SEHNR and FQNEAQ (reference sequence). The CDR3 covers 14 residues. The CDR3 region has the DNA TGTGCCAGCAGCACTCCTGCTGCCTCCTACGAGCAGTACTTC. Amino acid sequence: CASSTPAASYEQYF. The whole variable domain, filled in from reference TRBV7-9 and TRBJ2-7, reads DTGVSQNPRHKITKRGQNVTFRCDPISEHNRLYWYRQTLGQGPEFLTYFQNEAQLEKSRLLSDRFSAERPKGSFSTLEIQRTEQGDSAMYLCASSTPAASYEQYFGPGTRLTVT.

The V gene is TRBV7-2, the J gene TRBJ1-1, with TRBD1 matching over 7 bases. Trimming at V came to 4 bases and at J to 0 bases, leaving 5 bases not matched to a gene. Germline V gene lookup returns CDR1 SGHTA and CDR2 FQGNSA. This CDR3 comprises 15 residues. The CDR3 reads CASSSPDRVNTEAFF. As DNA, the CDR3 is TGTGCCAGCAGCTCTCCCGACAGGGTGAACACTGAAGCTTTCTTT.

The chain recombines TRBV6-6 with TRBJ1-1; 7 bases match TRBD1. V trimming: 7 bases; J trimming: 3 bases; junction bases outside the gene matches: 14. Per germline, CDR1 MNHNY and CDR2 SVGAGI (reference sequence). There are 16 residues in the CDR3. The CDR3 loop reads CASTPGQTRPYTEAFF. Here the CDR3 DNA reads TGTGCCAGCACTCCGGGACAGACCCGTCCCTACACTGAAGCTTTCTTT.

The chain recombines TRBV10-3 with TRBJ2-3; D might be TRBD2 (6 bases). Germline lookup yields CDR1 ENHRY and CDR2 SYGVKD. The V end was cut by 2 bases, the J end by 5 bases, with 14 bases between. CDR3 length: 15 residues. CDR3 protein: CAISEISEGRDTQYF. CDR3 in DNA: TGTGCCATCAGTGAGATCTCGGAGGGGAGAGATACGCAGTATTTT.

This chain joins TRBV13 and TRBJ1-3; 8 positions match TRBD1. The CDR3 covers 15 residues. CDR1 is PRHDT, CDR2 FYEKMQ, per germline (reference sequence). Trimming cost V 5 bases and J 4 bases; bases outside gene matches: 7. The CDR3 here is CASSPTTGVGNTIYF. CDR3 DNA sequence: TGTGCCAGCAGCCCGACGACAGGGGTGGGAAACACCATATATTTT. The full variable domain, its missing parts supplied by reference TRBV13 and TRBJ1-3, is AAGVIQSPRHLIKEKRETATLKCYPIPRHDTVYWYQQGPGQDPQFLISFYEKMQSDKGSIPDRFSAQQFSDYHSELNMSSLELGDSALYFCASSPTTGVGNTIYFGEGSWLTVV.

The chain employs TRBV10-3 and TRBJ1-3; D ambiguous. The CDR3 extends over 16 amino acids. Germline loops: CDR1 ENHRY, CDR2 SYGVKD. CDR3 protein: CGSRSEGRPSANTIYF. CDR3 DNA: TGTGGATCACGGTCGGAGGGTAGGCCTTCGGCGAACACCATATATTTT.

The chain employs TRBV7-2 and TRBJ1-2; 7 bases map to TRBD1. From germline, CDR1 is SGHTA and CDR2 FQGNSA. With 5 bases clipped from V and 2 bases from J, the junction kept 5 bases outside the gene matches. The CDR3 consists of 14 residues. CDR3 loop: CASSPRTGNYGYTF. As DNA, the CDR3 is TGTGCCAGCAGCCCCCGGACAGGCAACTATGGCTACACCTTC.

This sequence joins TRBV3-1 (or the pseudogene TRBV3-2) and TRBJ2-7; 9 positions agree with TRBD2. Germline V gene sequence: CDR1 LGHDT, CDR2 YNNKEL (reference sequence). V shed 0 bases and J 1 base; nucleotides not matched to a gene: 13. There are 19 residues in the CDR3. The CDR3 loop reads CASSQDLDKPSGESYEQYV. In DNA, the CDR3 is TGTGCCAGCAGCCAAGATCTTGACAAACCTAGCGGGGAATCCTACGAGCAGTACGTC.

This chain joins TRBV7-2 and TRBJ1-5; TRBD1 agrees at 9 bases. The junction had 4 bases not matched to a gene; V was cut back by 3 bases and J by 1 base. CDR1 is SGHTA, CDR2 FQGNSA, per germline. The CDR3 runs 16 residues. Here the CDR3 DNA reads TGTGCCAGCAGCTTTCCCGGGACAGGGAGCAATCAGCCCCAGCATTTT. As protein: CASSFPGTGSNQPQHF.

Notes on this clone: Given the absence of the conserved phenylalanine or tryptophan at the CDR3 end, a read error is likely. Because the CDR3's place on the DNA is in doubt, the DNA is left out and the CDR3 is given as listed by TCRdb. The chain couples TRBV4-1 to TRBJ1-6. Germline CDR1 reads MGHRA; CDR2 reads YSYEKL. The CDR3 has 12 amino acids, counting both end residues. CDR3 residues: CASSQDCREARL.

The genes are TRBV4-1 and TRBJ2-1, with D possibly matching TRBD1 (5 bases). The V end was cut by 0 bases, the J end by 2 bases, with 11 bases between. CDR1 and CDR2 (germline): MGHRA, YSYEKL. This CDR3 is built from 16 residues. CDR3 bases: TGCGCCAGCAGCCAAGATCCCAGGGTCGCCTACAATGAGCAGTTCTTC. Its protein is CASSQDPRVAYNEQFF.

The chain is built from TRBV6-5 and TRBJ2-3; D gene unclear. The V end lost 6 bases, the J end lost 2 bases, and 15 bases lay between the germline ends. This CDR3 is built from 15 residues. From germline, CDR1 is MNHEY and CDR2 SVGAGI. For the CDR3, the DNA is TGTGCCAGCAGACCAAACAGTGGAAACACAGATACGCAGTATTTT. The encoded protein is CASRPNSGNTDTQYF.

This clone was seen a few times. The J gene is TRBJ1-6, the V gene TRBV9; TRBD1 is a possible D gene (6 bases). V gave up 6 bases and J gave up 6 bases, with 10 bases separating them. Germline CDR1 SGDLS, CDR2 YYNGEE. This CDR3 region has 13 residues. This chain's CDR3 is CASKQGTNSPLHF. CDR3 sequence (DNA): TGTGCCAGCAAGCAGGGGACTAATTCACCCCTCCACTTT.

The V call is TRBV7-9, the J call TRBJ2-1, with D possibly being TRBD2 (6 bases). The CDR3 consists of 16 residues. V lost 5 bases and J lost 0, with 14 bases in between. Germline CDR1 reads SEHNR; CDR2 reads FQNEAQ (reference sequence). This CDR3 reads CASSAMGLFSYNEQFF. CDR3 coding DNA: TGTGCCAGCAGCGCTATGGGACTGTTCTCCTACAATGAGCAGTTCTTC. Combining the CDR3 with reference TRBV7-9 and TRBJ2-1 gives the whole variable domain DTGVSQNPRHKITKRGQNVTFRCDPISEHNRLYWYRQTLGQGPEFLTYFQNEAQLEKSRLLSDRFSAERPKGSFSTLEIQRTEQGDSAMYLCASSAMGLFSYNEQFFGPGTRLTVL.

The chain employs TRBV9 and TRBJ1-1; possibly TRBD1 for D (6 bases). Germline values: CDR1 SGDLS, CDR2 YYNGEE. CDR3 length: 14 amino acids. Between the trimmed V and J ends, which lost 3 bases and 1 base, there was a span of 10 bases. CDR3 sequence reads: CASSAGAKNTEAFF. Written as DNA, the CDR3 is TGTGCCAGCAGCGCAGGGGCTAAGAACACTGAAGCTTTCTTT. Variable domain in full (rest from reference TRBV9 and TRBJ1-1): DSGVTQTPKHLITATGQRVTLRCSPRSGDLSVYWYQQSLDQGLQFLIQYYNGEERAKGNILERFSAQQFPDLHSELNLSSLELGDSALYFCASSAGAKNTEAFFGQGTRLTVV.